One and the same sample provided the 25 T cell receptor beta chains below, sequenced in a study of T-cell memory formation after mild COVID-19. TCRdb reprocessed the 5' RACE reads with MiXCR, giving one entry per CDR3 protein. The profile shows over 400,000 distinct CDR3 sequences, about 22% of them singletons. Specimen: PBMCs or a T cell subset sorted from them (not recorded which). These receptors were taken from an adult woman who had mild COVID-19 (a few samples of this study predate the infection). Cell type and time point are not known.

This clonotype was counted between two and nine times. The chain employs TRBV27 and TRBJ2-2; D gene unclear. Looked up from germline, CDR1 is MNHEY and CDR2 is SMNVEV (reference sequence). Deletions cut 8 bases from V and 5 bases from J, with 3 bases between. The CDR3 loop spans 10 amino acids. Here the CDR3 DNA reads TGTGCCAGCCCGACCGGGGAGCTGTTTTTT. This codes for CASPTGELFF.

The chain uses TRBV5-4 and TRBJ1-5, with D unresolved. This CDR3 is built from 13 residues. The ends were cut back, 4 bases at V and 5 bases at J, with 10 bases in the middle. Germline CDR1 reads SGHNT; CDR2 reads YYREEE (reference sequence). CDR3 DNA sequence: TGTGCCAGCAGCCATGACGGCTATCAGCCCCAGCATTTT. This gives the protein CASSHDGYQPQHF.

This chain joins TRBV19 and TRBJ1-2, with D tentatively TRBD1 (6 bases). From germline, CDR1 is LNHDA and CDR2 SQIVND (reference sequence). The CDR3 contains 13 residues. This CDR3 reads CAMRETGGYGYTF. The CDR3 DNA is TGTGCGATGAGAGAGACAGGAGGCTATGGCTACACCTTC. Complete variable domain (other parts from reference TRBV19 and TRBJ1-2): DGGITQSPKYLFRKEGQNVTLSCEQNLNHDAMYWYRQDPGQGLRLIYYSQIVNDFQKGDIAEGYSVSREKKESFPLTVTSAQKNPTAFYLCAMRETGGYGYTFGSGTRLTVV.

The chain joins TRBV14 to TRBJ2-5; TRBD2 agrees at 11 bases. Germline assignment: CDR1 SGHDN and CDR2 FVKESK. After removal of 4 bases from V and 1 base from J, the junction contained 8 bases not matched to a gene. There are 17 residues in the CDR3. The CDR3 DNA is TGTGCCAGCAGCCCAATAGCGGGAGGGGGAACCCAAGAGACCCAGTACTTC. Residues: CASSPIAGGGTQETQYF.

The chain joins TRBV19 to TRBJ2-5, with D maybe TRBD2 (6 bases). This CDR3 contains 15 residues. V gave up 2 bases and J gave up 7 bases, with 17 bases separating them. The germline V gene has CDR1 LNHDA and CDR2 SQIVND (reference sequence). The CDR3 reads CASSIIADPRGTQYF. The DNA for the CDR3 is TGTGCCAGTAGTATAATAGCGGACCCCCGCGGGACCCAGTACTTC.

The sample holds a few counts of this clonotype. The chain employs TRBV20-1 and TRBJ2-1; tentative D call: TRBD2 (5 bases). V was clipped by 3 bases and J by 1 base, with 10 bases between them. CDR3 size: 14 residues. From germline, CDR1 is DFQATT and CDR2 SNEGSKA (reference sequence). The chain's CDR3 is CSARGLASYNEQFF. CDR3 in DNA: TGCAGTGCTAGGGGTCTAGCATCCTACAATGAGCAGTTCTTC.

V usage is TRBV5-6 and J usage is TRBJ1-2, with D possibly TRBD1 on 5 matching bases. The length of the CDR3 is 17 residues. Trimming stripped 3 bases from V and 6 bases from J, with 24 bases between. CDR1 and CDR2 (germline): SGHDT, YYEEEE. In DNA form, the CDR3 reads TGTGCCAGCAGCTCGGACCCCGGGACCGCCCGGCTTCATGGCTACACCTTC. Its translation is CASSSDPGTARLHGYTF.

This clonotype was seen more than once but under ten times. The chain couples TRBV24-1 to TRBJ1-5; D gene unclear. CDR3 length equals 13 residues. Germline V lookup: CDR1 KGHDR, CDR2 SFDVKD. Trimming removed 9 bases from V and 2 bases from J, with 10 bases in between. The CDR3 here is CATAAGGNQPQHF. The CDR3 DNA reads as TGTGCCACCGCTGCCGGGGGCAATCAGCCCCAGCATTTT.

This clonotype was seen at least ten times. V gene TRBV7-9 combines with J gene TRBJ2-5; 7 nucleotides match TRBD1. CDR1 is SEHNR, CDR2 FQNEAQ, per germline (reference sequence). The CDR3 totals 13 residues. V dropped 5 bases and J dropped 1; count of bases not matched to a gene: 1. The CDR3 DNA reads TGTGCCAGCAGCCGGGACAGCCAAGAGACCCAGTACTTC. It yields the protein CASSRDSQETQYF.

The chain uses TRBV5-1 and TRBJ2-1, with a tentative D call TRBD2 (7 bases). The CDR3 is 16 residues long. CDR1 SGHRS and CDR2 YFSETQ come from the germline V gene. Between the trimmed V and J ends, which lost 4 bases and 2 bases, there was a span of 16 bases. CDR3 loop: CASSSRWEGAYNEQFF. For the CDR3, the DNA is TGCGCCAGCAGCAGCCGCTGGGAGGGGGCCTACAATGAGCAGTTCTTC.

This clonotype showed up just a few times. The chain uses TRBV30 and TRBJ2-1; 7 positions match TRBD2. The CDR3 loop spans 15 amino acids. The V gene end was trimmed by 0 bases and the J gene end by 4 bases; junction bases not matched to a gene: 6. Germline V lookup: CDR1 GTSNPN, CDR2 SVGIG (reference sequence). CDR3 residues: CAWSVEASGYNEQFF. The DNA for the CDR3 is TGTGCCTGGAGTGTAGAGGCTAGCGGATACAATGAGCAGTTCTTC.

The CDR3 DNA is TGCAGTGCTTCCTCAGGGGGTGAGCAGTACTTC. It codes for CSASSGGEQYF. This sequence joins TRBV20-1 and TRBJ2-7; 7 nucleotides agree with TRBD1. The CDR3 loop spans 11 amino acids. Germline lookup yields CDR1 DFQATT and CDR2 SNEGSKA (reference sequence). The V segment lost 5 bases and the J segment 7 bases; nucleotides outside the gene matches: 5.

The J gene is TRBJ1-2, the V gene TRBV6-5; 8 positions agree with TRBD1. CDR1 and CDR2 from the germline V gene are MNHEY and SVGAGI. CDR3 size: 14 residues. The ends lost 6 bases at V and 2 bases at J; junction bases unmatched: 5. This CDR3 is CASSSRGPNYGYTF. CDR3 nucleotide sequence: TGTGCCAGCAGCTCCAGGGGGCCAAACTATGGCTACACCTTC.

The CDR3 sequence is CASSLDAGGVYGYTF. The CDR3 DNA reads TGTGCCAGCAGCTTAGATGCAGGGGGCGTCTATGGCTACACCTTC. The chain couples TRBV7-6 to TRBJ1-2, with 8 bases matching TRBD1. Trimming removed 1 base from V and 4 bases from J; junction bases left unmatched: 5. This CDR3 region has 15 residues. Germline CDR1 reads SGHVS; CDR2 reads FNYEAQ.

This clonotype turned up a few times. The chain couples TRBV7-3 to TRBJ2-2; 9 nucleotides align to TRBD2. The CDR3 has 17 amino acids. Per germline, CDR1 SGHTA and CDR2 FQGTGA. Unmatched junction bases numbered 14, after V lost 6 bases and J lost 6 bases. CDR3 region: CASSQTGSGSLSGELFF. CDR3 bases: TGTGCCAGCAGTCAAACCGGTAGCGGGAGTCTCTCCGGGGAGCTGTTTTTT.

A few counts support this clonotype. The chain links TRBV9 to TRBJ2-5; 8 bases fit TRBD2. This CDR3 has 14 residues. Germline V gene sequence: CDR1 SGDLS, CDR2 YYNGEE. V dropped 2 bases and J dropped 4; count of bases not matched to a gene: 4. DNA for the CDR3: TGTGCCAGCAGCGTTTTAGCGGGAACAGAGACCCAGTACTTC. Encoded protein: CASSVLAGTETQYF.

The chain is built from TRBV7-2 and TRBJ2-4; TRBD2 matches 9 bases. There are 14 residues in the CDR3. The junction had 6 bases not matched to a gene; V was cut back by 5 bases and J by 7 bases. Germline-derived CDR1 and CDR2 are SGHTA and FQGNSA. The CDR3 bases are TGTGCCAGCAGCCCTTTAGCGGGAGTCAACATTCAGTACTTC. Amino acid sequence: CASSPLAGVNIQYF.

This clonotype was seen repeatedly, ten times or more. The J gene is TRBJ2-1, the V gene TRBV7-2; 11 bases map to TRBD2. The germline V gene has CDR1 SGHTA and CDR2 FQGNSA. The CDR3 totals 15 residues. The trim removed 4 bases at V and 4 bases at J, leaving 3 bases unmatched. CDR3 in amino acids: CASSSTSGRYNEQFF. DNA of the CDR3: TGTGCCAGCAGCTCCACTAGCGGGAGATACAATGAGCAGTTCTTC.

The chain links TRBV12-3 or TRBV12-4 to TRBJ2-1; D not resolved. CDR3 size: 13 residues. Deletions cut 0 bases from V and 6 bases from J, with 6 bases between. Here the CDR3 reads CASSLAYLNEQFF. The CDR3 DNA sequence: TGTGCCAGCAGTTTAGCCTACCTCAATGAGCAGTTCTTC.

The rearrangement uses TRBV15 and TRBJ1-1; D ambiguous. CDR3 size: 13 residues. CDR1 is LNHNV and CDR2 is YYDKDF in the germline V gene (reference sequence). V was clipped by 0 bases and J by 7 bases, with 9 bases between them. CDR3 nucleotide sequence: TGTGCCACCAGCAGAGATCGCAGGAGTGAAGCTTTCTTT. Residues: CATSRDRRSEAFF.

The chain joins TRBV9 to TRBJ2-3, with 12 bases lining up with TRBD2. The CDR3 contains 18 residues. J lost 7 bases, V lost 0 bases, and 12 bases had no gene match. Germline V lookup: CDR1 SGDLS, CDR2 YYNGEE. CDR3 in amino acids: CASSVEAVIGLAGYTQYF. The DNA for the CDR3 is TGTGCCAGCAGCGTAGAGGCTGTTATCGGACTAGCGGGGTATACGCAGTATTTT. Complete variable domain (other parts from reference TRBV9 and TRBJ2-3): DSGVTQTPKHLITATGQRVTLRCSPRSGDLSVYWYQQSLDQGLQFLIQYYNGEERAKGNILERFSAQQFPDLHSELNLSSLELGDSALYFCASSVEAVIGLAGYTQYFGPGTRLTVL.

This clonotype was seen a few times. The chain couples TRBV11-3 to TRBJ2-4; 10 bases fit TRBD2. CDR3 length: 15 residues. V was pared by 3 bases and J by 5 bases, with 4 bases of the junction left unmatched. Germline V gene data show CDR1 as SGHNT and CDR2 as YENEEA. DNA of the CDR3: TGTGCCAGCAGCTTCCAGCTAGCGGGGGAAAACATTCAGTACTTC. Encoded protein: CASSFQLAGENIQYF.

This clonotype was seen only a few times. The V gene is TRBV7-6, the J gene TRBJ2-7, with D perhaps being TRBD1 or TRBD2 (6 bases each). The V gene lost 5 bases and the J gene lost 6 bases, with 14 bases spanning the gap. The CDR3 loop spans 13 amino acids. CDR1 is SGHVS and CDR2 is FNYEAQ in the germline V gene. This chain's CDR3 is CASSPGASREQYF. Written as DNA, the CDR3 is TGTGCCAGCAGCCCGGGGGCCTCTCGCGAGCAGTACTTC.

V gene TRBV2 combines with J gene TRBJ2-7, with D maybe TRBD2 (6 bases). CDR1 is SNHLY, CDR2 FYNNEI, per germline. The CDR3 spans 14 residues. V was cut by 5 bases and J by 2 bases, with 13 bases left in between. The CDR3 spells CASSNPGSAYEQYF. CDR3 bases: TGTGCCAGCAGTAATCCCGGGAGCGCCTACGAGCAGTACTTC.

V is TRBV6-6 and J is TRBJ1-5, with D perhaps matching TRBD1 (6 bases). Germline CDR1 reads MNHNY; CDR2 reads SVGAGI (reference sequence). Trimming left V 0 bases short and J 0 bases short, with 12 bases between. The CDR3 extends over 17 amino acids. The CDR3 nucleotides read TGTGCCAGCAGTTACTCTCCCTCGGGGGCTAGCAATCAGCCCCAGCATTTT. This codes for CASSYSPSGASNQPQHF.